This T cell receptor (beta chain) was documented in a study of T-cell memory formation after mild COVID-19. General study findings and limits: Clones contracting over day 15 to 85 were CD4/CD8 balanced, with later expanders leaning CD4+.

Comments on this clonotype: Its target is not known.

V lost 4 bases to trimming and J lost 5 bases; unmatched junction nucleotides: 11. Germline CDR1 and CDR2: SGHRS and YFSETQ. This CDR3 spans 17 amino acids. TCRdb re-called the 5' RACE reads through MiXCR, storing one row per CDR3 protein. The table has approximately 560,000 distinct CDR3 sequences, 15% to 20% seen once. The chain uses TRBV5-1 and TRBJ2-1; TRBD2 aligns across 11 bases. The sequencing sample was made of PBMCs or a T cell subset sorted from them (not recorded which). This receptor was obtained from an adult woman who had mild COVID-19 (a few samples of this study predate the infection). Cell type and time point are not known. CDR3 region: CASSQPGLAGGNNEQFF. The CDR3 nucleotides read TGCGCCAGCAGCCAACCGGGGCTAGCGGGAGGCAACAATGAGCAGTTCTTC. Filled out from reference TRBV5-1 and TRBJ2-1, the complete variable domain reads KAGVTQTPRYLIKTRGQQVTLSCSPISGHRSVSWYQQTPGQGLQFLFEYFSETQRNKGNFPGRFSGRQFSNSRSEMNVSTLELGDSALYLCASSQPGLAGGNNEQFFGPGTRLTVL.